Here is one TCR beta chain with its context. This sample is drawn from a study of OX40 agonist ivuxolimab in advanced cancers. Sequencing was performed with immunoSEQ multiplex PCR; in TCRdb, only in-frame clones are kept and a portion is missing. The table has approximately 80,000 clones, around nine tenths seen once. V trimming: 0 bases; J trimming: 5 bases; junction bases outside the gene matches: 4. This CDR3 region has 15 residues. The germline gives CDR1 SGHTA, CDR2 FQGNSA. This chain uses TRBV7-2 with TRBJ2-5; 9 bases agree with TRBD2. The receptor was derived from an adult with an advanced solid tumor such as melanoma, head and neck, liver or kidney cancer. Sequencing was performed on CD4+ or CD8+ T cells sorted from blood, taken in a trial of the OX40 agonist ivuxolimab. The CDR3, as DNA: TGTGCCAGCAGCTTAGCCCAGCGGGAGGAGGAGACCCAGTACTTC. Amino acids: CASSLAQREEETQYF.